This entry concerns a single TCR beta chain. Its antigen target is currently unknown. No much larger clone exists at a distance of one base, and base qualities are not known. Ends trimmed: V by 7 bases, J by 0 bases; bases unmatched to a gene: 8. The germline V gene specifies SNHLY as CDR1 and FYNNEI as CDR2. From the cysteine through the phenylalanine, the CDR3 covers 17 amino acids. The entry retains the CDR3 DNA only, 51 bases that are in frame from base 1. The data were obtained in a study of blood T cell repertoires in COVID-19 (dated by TCRdb to the early 2020s). Regarding the research as a whole: Samples from collaborators originated in the United States, Italy and Spain and spanned both the acute and convalescent phases of COVID-19. The material from the prospective study consisted of cDNA or gDNA derived from T cells, B-cell-depleted T cells, or PBMCs. Deeply sampled blood TCRbeta repertoires from subjects exposed to, actively infected with, or recovered from COVID-19 were included in the dataset. The repertoires were made available in a free public database intended to serve as a resource for research on the immune response to SARS-CoV-2. The samples were drawn from the first 160 participants of the ongoing ImmuneRACE study and from 1,254 subjects provided by 6 global collaborators. Sample metadata almost always included a de-identified subject ID, COVID-19 status, age in years and sex. Where HLA class I and class II types were available, the types were taken from metadata supplied by the sample provider, not from assay-based typing.

The immunoSEQ Assay, a bias-controlled multiplex PCR, was used to amplify TCRbeta CDR3 regions from genomic DNA. The authors' pipeline ran thus. Nucleated cell counts per sample were estimated from amplification of reference gene primers within the assay. To quantify the absolute abundance of each unique TCRbeta CDR3 rearrangement, sequence reads were collapsed and filtered. For each sample, productive Simpson clonality was calculated by taking the square root of Simpson's diversity index across productive rearrangements. The table was pulled from immuneACCESS by TCRdb, which kept in-frame rearrangements only. Such tables lose some clones; where checked, under half of the loss comes from unresolved V genes, and the rest has no known cause. D and trimming were read from the DNA, whereas the V and J calls and clone size are those reported in that table. A total of roughly 150,000 clones appear in this sample, roughly four fifths of them only once. The ten largest clones capture around 10% of the sample.

Overall results and qualifications from the work: The amount of clinical and demographic metadata varied by source and participant and was provided uncurated.

Whole blood was collected in K2EDTA tubes by collaborating institutions according to the institutions' own protocols. For TCRbeta analysis, collaborator samples were shipped as frozen whole blood, as isolated PBMCs, or as DNA extracted from either sample type. Rearrangement joined TRBV2 to TRBJ2-6; 8 of the junction bases match TRBD1. The specimen was peripheral blood. This clonotype was obtained from a man between 60 and 75 years old with active or convalescent COVID-19. The nucleotide sequence is given as TGTGCCAGCAATCTGGGACAGGCCCTCTCTGGGGCCAACGTCCTGACTTTC. Its translation reads: CASNLGQALSGANVLTF.